The 13 T cell receptor beta chains in this list originate from one sample, sequenced in a study of cytomegalovirus exposure and HLA in healthy donors. The PCR used 60 Vbeta and 13 Jbeta primers. Using immunoSEQ multiplex PCR, the repertoire was profiled, and TCRdb retains in-frame clones only, with some absent. The sample lists a few hundred thousand clones, roughly 80% occurring once. The sequenced sample consisted of PBMCs. Every receptor here comes from a girl aged 2-10 years in good health and CMV-seronegative.

This chain uses TRBV28 with TRBJ1-2, with 9 bases that match TRBD1. Trimming at V came to 5 bases and at J to 6 bases, leaving 7 bases not matched to a gene. The CDR3 has 14 amino acids. The germline V gene encodes CDR1 MDHEN and CDR2 SYDVKM. CDR3 sequence reads: CASSTWTGVDGYTF. The CDR3 nucleotides are TGTGCCAGCAGTACCTGGACAGGGGTGGATGGCTACACCTTC.

This rearrangement joins TRBV2 to TRBJ2-7, with TRBD2 matching over 7 bases. This CDR3 spans 16 amino acids. Germline trimming cut 6 bases from V and 0 bases from J; bases unmatched to any gene: 11. Germline CDR1 reads SNHLY; CDR2 reads FYNNEI. Here the CDR3 reads CASRPTGTTISYEQYF. CDR3 nucleotides: TGTGCCAGCAGACCGACCGGGACTACCATCTCCTACGAGCAGTACTTC.

J is TRBJ1-2 and V is TRBV7-9, with D perhaps TRBD1 (6 bases). This CDR3 is built from 15 residues. Germline CDR1 reads SEHNR; CDR2 reads FQNEAQ (reference sequence). V gave up 5 bases and J gave up 2 bases, with 15 bases separating them. CDR3 DNA: TGTGCCAGCAGCCTTCCACAGGGAAGGAACTATGGCTACACCTTC. This translates into CASSLPQGRNYGYTF.

The chain couples TRBV27 to TRBJ1-4, with TRBD1 identical over 7 bases. This CDR3 has 17 amino acids. Germline V gene lookup returns CDR1 MNHEY and CDR2 SMNVEV (reference sequence). The ends lost 6 bases at V and 0 bases at J; junction bases unmatched: 10. The CDR3 protein is CASRLHRGETTNEKLFF. The CDR3 coding sequence is TGTGCCAGCAGGCTTCACAGGGGAGAAACAACTAATGAAAAACTGTTTTTT.

The chain uses TRBV14 and TRBJ2-3, with D perhaps TRBD2 (5 bases). Germline CDR1 and CDR2: SGHDN and FVKESK. The CDR3 has 15 amino acids. Trimming pared 1 base from V and 1 base from J, leaving 9 bases between. CDR3: CASSQVGGRTDTQYF. CDR3 DNA: TGTGCCAGCAGCCAAGTAGGAGGACGCACAGATACGCAGTATTTT.

The chain joins TRBV29-1 to TRBJ1-2, with 7 positions matching TRBD1. Germline-derived CDR1 and CDR2 are SQVTM and ANQGSEA. V shed 6 bases and J 3 bases; nucleotides not matched to a gene: 10. The CDR3 length is 14 residues. DNA of the CDR3: TGCAGCGTGTCTATGAGGGGGCGCGACTATGGCTACACCTTC. It is translated as CSVSMRGRDYGYTF. Using reference TRBV29-1 and TRBJ1-2 for the parts outside the CDR3, the full variable domain is SAVISQKPSRDICQRGTSLTIQCQVDSQVTMMFWYRQQPGQSLTLIATANQGSEATYESGFVIDKFPISRPNLTFSTLTVSNMSPEDSSIYLCSVSMRGRDYGYTFGSGTRLTVV.

This clone was detected once. This chain links TRBV7-2 with TRBJ2-2; tentative D call: TRBD1 (7 bases). Deletions cut 5 bases from V and 5 bases from J, with 15 bases between. CDR1 is SGHTA, CDR2 FQGNSA, per germline. CDR3 length: 15 residues. DNA for the CDR3: TGTGCCAGCAGCGACCGGACAGGACTAACCGGGGAGCTGTTTTTT. It yields the protein CASSDRTGLTGELFF.

The rearrangement joins TRBV5-1 to TRBJ2-1; D may be TRBD2 (6 bases). The germline V and J ends were trimmed by 7 bases and 1 base, with 15 bases remaining between them. This CDR3 has 15 amino acids. Germline values: CDR1 SGHRS, CDR2 YFSETQ. The CDR3 spells CASEGSSESYNEQFF. CDR3 coding DNA: TGCGCCAGCGAGGGGTCTAGCGAATCCTACAATGAGCAGTTCTTC.

This chain links TRBV10-3 with TRBJ1-4; 7 nucleotides match TRBD1. Germline CDR1 ENHRY, CDR2 SYGVKD. The CDR3 covers 14 residues. Trimming at V came to 2 bases and at J to 8 bases, leaving 5 bases not matched to a gene. The chain's CDR3 is CAISETWDSEKLFF. The CDR3 DNA sequence: TGTGCCATCAGTGAGACTTGGGACAGCGAAAAACTGTTTTTT.

The chain recombines TRBV4-1 with TRBJ1-2; D call uncertain. Germline V lookup: CDR1 MGHRA, CDR2 YSYEKL. CDR3 size: 13 residues. V lost 2 bases, J lost 6 bases, and 10 bases lay in between. The CDR3 is CASSQYGPNGYTF. The CDR3 DNA reads as TGCGCCAGCAGCCAATATGGCCCGAATGGCTACACCTTC.

The J gene is TRBJ1-2, the V gene TRBV29-1; 10 bases line up with TRBD1. This CDR3 is built from 13 residues. With V trimmed by 4 bases and J by 1 base, 0 bases remained unmatched. Germline V gene data show CDR1 as SQVTM and CDR2 as ANQGSEA. Written as DNA, the CDR3 is TGCAGCGTTGGGGACAGGGGTAACTATGGCTACACCTTC. This gives the protein CSVGDRGNYGYTF.

This chain uses TRBV9 with TRBJ1-1, with TRBD1 matching 9 bases. Unmatched junction bases numbered 14, after V lost 0 bases and J lost 2 bases. The CDR3 extends over 19 amino acids. Per the germline V gene, CDR1 is SGDLS and CDR2 is YYNGEE. The CDR3 is CASSVDTERDRESNTEAFF. Written as DNA, the CDR3 is TGTGCCAGCAGCGTAGACACCGAGCGGGACAGGGAAAGCAACACTGAAGCTTTCTTT.

The chain is built from TRBV7-8 and TRBJ2-5, with 13 bases aligning to TRBD2. Germline-derived CDR1 and CDR2 are SGHVS and FQNEAQ. V dropped 0 bases and J dropped 1; count of bases not matched to a gene: 2. The CDR3 consists of 17 residues. DNA for the CDR3: TGTGCCAGCAGCTTAGCCGGGACTAGCGGGACCCAAGAGACCCAGTACTTC. Translation: CASSLAGTSGTQETQYF.